The source of this T cell receptor beta chain is a study of shared clonotypes between healthy human individuals. Donors had no recently reported acute infections or vaccinations and were HIV-negative. CD4+ cells yielded CD45RA+ naive and CD45RA-negative memory subsets. Per germline, CDR1 SQVTM and CDR2 ANQGSEA. The CDR3 runs 13 residues. The V end lost 3 bases, the J end lost 2 bases, and 10 bases lay between the germline ends. Concerning this clone: This CDR3 is also generated by other DNA sequences in the sample.

Sequencing used immunoSEQ multiplex PCR; TCRdb keeps in-frame clones, though not all of them. The data contain about a million clones, approximately 72% of them seen just once; the ten biggest clones take up approximately 1.5%. The sequencing input was memory CD4+ T cells sorted from blood. Indicated subset: CD45RA-negative fraction. This sequence originates from a man younger than 35 in good health. The chain links TRBV29-1 to TRBJ1-1; D possibly corresponds to TRBD1 (5 bases). The CDR3 sequence: CSVERGVNTEAFF. CDR3 DNA: TGCAGCGTTGAGCGGGGGGTAAACACTGAAGCTTTCTTT.